This T cell receptor (beta chain) emerged from a study of regulatory T cells in long-lasting Graves disease (dated by TCRdb to about 2021). Regarding the study in general: Newly diagnosed Graves' disease patients had taken antithyroid drugs for less than 3 months. Peripheral blood TCR sequencing and RNA sequencing compared persistent Graves' disease patients with newly diagnosed Graves' disease patients. TCR sequencing covered about 13 persistent and roughly 20 newly diagnosed Graves' disease patients, about 35 samples in total. The study was registered as a clinical trial and conducted in China. The full study reports these points: Only the TCR beta chain was sequenced and analyzed. Patients with persistent disease shared more public clonotypes (fewer than 3,000) than newly diagnosed patients did (approximately 970). Preferential use of TRBV28, TRBJ1-2 and TRBJ2-5 was observed in persistent disease, whereas TRBV20-1 and TRBJ2-1 were favored in newly diagnosed disease. Peripheral blood alone was examined, since thyroid tissue, which constituted the primary lesion, could not be accessed. Compared with newly diagnosed patients, patients with persistent Graves' disease had lower TCR Shannon entropy and fewer highly expanded clones, which suggests clonal expansion. As a limitation, the authors acknowledged that the small sample size may reduce accuracy.

The sample's time point label is to be understood as: newly diagnosed GD, antithyroid drugs for less than 3 months. RNA was extracted from PBMCs in TRIzol for both TCR sequencing and RNA sequencing. The diagnosis of Graves' disease was made according to American Thyroid Association guidelines. Patients for the study were recruited at an endocrinology department in Xi'an, China. From each patient, about 9 milliliters of peripheral blood was collected into an EDTA anticoagulant tube. Ficoll Paque Plus density gradient separation was used to isolate PBMCs, and no additional T cell sorting was done. An Agilent 2100 Bioanalyzer and agarose gel were used to check RNA quality, while a NanoDrop 2000 measured RNA concentration. In regard to this clonotype: Its target antigen remains unknown. No clone much larger than this one lies a single base away; base qualities are absent.

Relative to germline, V is 1 base shorter and J is 1 base shorter, with 10 bases between their ends. CDR1 and CDR2 were assigned from the germline V gene (reference sequence) as SEHNR and FQNEAQ. CDR3 length: 15 amino acids, cysteine to phenylalanine. The sequence is cut down to CDR3 DNA, 45 bases in frame from base 1. Library creation used multiplex PCR. Sequenced using an Illumina HiSeq 4000. CDR3 regions were amplified by Arm-PCR with iRepertoire HTBI primers to construct TCR beta libraries. PCR products were gel purified before sequencing. Per the authors' processing: Gene usage analysis of CDR3 amino acid clonotypes relied on the roughly 67 TRBV and 13 to 15 TRBJ segments identified across samples. COPE and FqMerger were used to merge filtered high-quality paired reads into contigs. Contigs were aligned with BLAST to IMGT TRBV, TRBD and TRBJ reference genes, and CDR3 was defined per IMGT. Any clonotype with a frequency above 0.1% was counted as a highly expanded clone. Shannon entropy served as the measure of repertoire diversity, while the Gini coefficient captured V-J evenness. A clonotype was considered public if more than one individual shared it. TCRdb applied fastp at Q25 and MiXCR to the public reads, then kept only in-frame beta chains. Records with the same CDR3 protein are collapsed into one entry carrying the most frequent genes and DNA. The V and J calls here are based on TCRdb, not the publication. This sample has hundreds of thousands of distinct CDR3 sequences in its table, and about 16% of those were observed once. Roughly 25% of the sample is held by the ten biggest clonotypes.

Another study also made use of these data, one on T cells in Graves' hyperthyroidism and ophthalmopathy. The second study, in turn, reports: Graves' hyperthyroidism was defined as stable when no progression to ophthalmopathy occurred over 18 months of follow-up. Hyperthyroidism patients were newly diagnosed, with disease duration under 2 months, and aged 18 to 65 years. Any patient with an uncontrolled infection, another autoimmune disease, pregnancy or lactation was excluded. Diagnoses relied on clinical symptoms, serum thyroxine and TRAb, thyroid ultrasound and orbital computed tomography. For the first round of RT-PCR on the TCR CDR3, the HTBI primer set was used together with the Qiagen OneStep RT-PCR kit. Most expanded thyroid clonotypes (frequency above 0.001) were also detected in blood, suggesting blood repertoires may reflect thyroid immune responses. A model built on a 13 V-J signature distinguished ophthalmopathy from stable hyperthyroidism, reaching around 88% sensitivity and about 81% specificity in cross-validation and 80%/75% in testing. In validation, the model predicted progression to ophthalmopathy with approximately 70% sensitivity and approximately 74% specificity, a median of about six months before onset. A discovery cohort of 95 to 100 patients, 43 with Graves' ophthalmopathy and about 58 with stable Graves' hyperthyroidism, was used to find distinguishing TCR V-J signatures. Whether ophthalmopathy could be predicted prospectively was tested in an independent validation cohort made up of roughly 19 hyperthyroidism patients plus 17 patients who later progressed to ophthalmopathy. The roughly 91 discovery patients were randomly divided into training and test sets at a 7:3 ratio. In about 6 Graves' hyperthyroidism patients, the study also compared T-cell repertoires from thyroid tissue with T-cell repertoires from blood. Following sampling, methimazole starting at 30 mg daily was given to hyperthyroidism patients, and high-dose intravenous methylprednisolone was given to ophthalmopathy patients. Libraries were constructed in a second round of multiplex PCR, after which size selection and purification were performed. The libraries were sequenced on an Illumina HiSeq2000 using paired-end 100 bp reads. SOAPnuke was used to process the raw data, removing reads that contained adapters or uncalled bases, had a mean Phred below 15, or lacked an exact match to the constant primer or identifier. COPE v1.2.5 was used to merge the high-quality paired reads, and each unique nucleotide sequence was defined as a clonotype. MiTCR v1.1 was used to align the clonotypes against IMGT TRBV, TRBD and TRBJ reference segments. Only V-J combinations with frequency above 0.0001, covering roughly 99% of repertoires, were analysed. The TCS score was defined as the ratio of F50 (clonal expansion) to E x V (chaos), calculated using BLOSUM62-based TCRdist between CDR3 peptides within each V-J. Welch's t-statistics and random forest reduced around 550 V-J features to under 15, which were used in a naive Bayes classifier (R e1071). No statistical method was used to set the sample size in advance, and investigators knew the group allocation. TCR Vbeta CDR3 sequencing of 135 peripheral blood samples (more than 40 ophthalmopathy, 75 to 85 hyperthyroidism and approximately 17 progressor patients) is reported in the paper.

The specimen comprised peripheral blood mononuclear cells (PBMCs), sampled at new diagnosis, from a patient treated with antithyroid drugs. Recombination joined TRBV7-9 with TRBJ2-5; there is no confident call for the D gene. The sequence derives from a woman aged 40 to 65 with Graves disease. Donor details come from another sample of the same person, matched by shared clones. The DNA is as follows: TGTGCCAGCAGCTTAGGTTCCGTTACCCAAGAGACCCAGTACTTC. Its translation reads: CASSLGSVTQETQYF.